Included here is one TCR beta chain sequence, with context. The target antigen is unknown. Reliance was placed on clinical symptoms, serum thyroxine, TRAb, thyroid ultrasound and orbital computed tomography for diagnosis. PBMCs were obtained from 9 to 10 ml of fresh peripheral blood. Amplification targeted the TCR beta CDR3 regions, with RNA transcripts as the source material. The first-round RT-PCR employed HTBI primers together with the Qiagen OneStep RT-PCR kit. A multiplex PCR was then performed as the second round. TCRdb fed the multiplex PCR reads into MiXCR, producing one record per CDR3 protein. The sample comprises 150,000 or so distinct CDR3 sequences, roughly two fifths of which are singletons, and 7.5% to 10% rests with the top ten. The CDR3 sequence is 13 residues long. Losses at the gene ends were 5 bases for V and 7 bases for J; bases not matched to a gene: 8. The germline V gene has CDR1 MNHEY and CDR2 SVGEGT.

The source of the sample is a study of Graves' ophthalmopathy and Graves' hyperthyroidism. Study findings and constraints: The model flagged ophthalmopathy progression at approximately 70% sensitivity and 72% to 75% specificity. Most thyroid clonotypes expanded beyond 0.001 frequency were also found in blood.

The sample consisted of peripheral blood. This rearrangement joins TRBV6-2 or TRBV6-3 to TRBJ2-7; 7 positions match TRBD1. This clonotype was obtained from a man aged 25-40 years with Graves' ophthalmopathy. CDR3: CASSRDSSREQYF. The CDR3 DNA is TGTGCCAGCAGTCGGGACAGCTCTCGGGAGCAGTACTTC.